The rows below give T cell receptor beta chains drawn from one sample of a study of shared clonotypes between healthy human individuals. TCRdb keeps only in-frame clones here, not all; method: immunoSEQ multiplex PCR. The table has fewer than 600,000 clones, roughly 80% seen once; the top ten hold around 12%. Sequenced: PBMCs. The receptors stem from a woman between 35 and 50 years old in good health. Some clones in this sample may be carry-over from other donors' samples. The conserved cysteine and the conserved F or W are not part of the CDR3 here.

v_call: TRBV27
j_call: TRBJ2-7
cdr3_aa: ASSFVGQSVYEQY

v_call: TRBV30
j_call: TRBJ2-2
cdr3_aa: AWSVKPRDTGELF

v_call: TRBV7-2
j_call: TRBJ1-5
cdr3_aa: ASSFGSNQPQH

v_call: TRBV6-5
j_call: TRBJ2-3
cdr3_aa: ASSYVAGATDTQY

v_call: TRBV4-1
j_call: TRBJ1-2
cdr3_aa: ASSQPFGGKNYGYT

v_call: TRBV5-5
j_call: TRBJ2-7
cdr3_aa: ASSPRTSGHEQY

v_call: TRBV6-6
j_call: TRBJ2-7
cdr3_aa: ASGGTGSYEQY

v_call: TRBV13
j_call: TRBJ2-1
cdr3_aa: ASSLGLGNSYNEQF

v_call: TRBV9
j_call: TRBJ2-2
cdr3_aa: ASSVGSGRNTGELF

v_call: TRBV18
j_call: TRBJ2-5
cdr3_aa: ASSPGTSSQETQY